This T cell receptor beta chain is drawn from a study of T cell responses to AZD1222 COVID-19 vaccine. Whole-study results and caveats: Donors, mostly white British, included more females; clonal diversity was possibly underestimated. Only six people who got AZD1222 tested seropositive at baseline. Among vaccine-associated CD4 TCRs, coverage spanned spike, with dominance at 160-218 and 743-854.

Produced via immunoSEQ multiplex PCR; TCRdb's table is partial and in-frame only. The sample shows under 200,000 clones, approximately 93% of them seen only once. Note on this clone: The target antigen is unknown.

This sequence was found in an adult in good health. Sample: peripheral blood, taken on day 0 of AZD1222 vaccination.

CDR3 region: CASSPDRATEAFF. DNA for the CDR3: TGTGCCAGCAGCCCAGACAGGGCCACTGAAGCTTTCTTT. The gene calls are TRBV7-9 and TRBJ1-1, with 7 bases fitting TRBD1. CDR1 SEHNR and CDR2 FQNEAQ come from the germline V gene (reference sequence). This CDR3 region has 13 residues. V shed 5 bases, J shed 4 bases, and the junction held 4 bases outside the gene matches.